The present T cell receptor (beta chain) was sequenced within a study of identical twins. TCRdb recomputed calls from the 5' RACE reads with MiXCR, one row per CDR3 protein. The table records roughly 630,000 distinct CDR3 sequences, just over 7% of them present only once. The length of the CDR3 is 14 residues. From germline, CDR1 is SGHTA and CDR2 FQGNSA. Trimming left V 3 bases short and J 8 bases short, with 15 bases between. Whole-study findings and limits: Cross-sectional statistics underpinned the conclusions; the same donors were not followed.

This clonotype has more than one count but fewer than ten. Its antigen is currently unknown. Separately, the same data were catalogued under a study of yellow fever vaccine responses in identical twins.

The source material was PBMCs. The V and J genes are TRBV7-2 and TRBJ2-3; D call uncertain. The receptor's source is a woman between 18 and 29 years old in good health. The CDR3 sequence: CASSFLRPPGTQYF. Here the CDR3 DNA reads TGTGCCAGCAGCTTCTTACGCCCCCCCGGTACGCAGTATTTT.